The 22 T cell receptor beta chains reported below all come from one sample, sequenced in a study of cytomegalovirus exposure and HLA in healthy donors. Sequencing was performed with immunoSEQ multiplex PCR; in TCRdb, only in-frame clones are kept and a portion is missing. The repertoire holds some 150,000 clones, with 80% to 95% as singletons. Sequenced: PBMCs. The receptors come from a man aged 18 to 30 in good health and CMV-seronegative.

The rearrangement uses TRBV19 and TRBJ1-2; D is undetermined. Trimming stripped 3 bases from V and 4 bases from J, with 9 bases between. Germline V gives CDR1 LNHDA, CDR2 SQIVND (reference sequence). The CDR3 contains 13 residues. CDR3 residues: CASSIEVGYGYTF. The CDR3 region has the DNA TGTGCCAGTAGTATTGAGGTTGGCTATGGCTACACCTTC. Variable domain in full (rest from reference TRBV19 and TRBJ1-2): DGGITQSPKYLFRKEGQNVTLSCEQNLNHDAMYWYRQDPGQGLRLIYYSQIVNDFQKGDIAEGYSVSREKKESFPLTVTSAQKNPTAFYLCASSIEVGYGYTFGSGTRLTVV.

This clone was seen only a few times. The CDR3 protein is CASSRRDRGGETQYF. The CDR3 DNA reads as TGTGCCAGTAGTCGACGGGACAGGGGAGGAGAGACCCAGTACTTC. The chain links TRBV19 to TRBJ2-5, with 10 bases that match TRBD1. The V gene end was trimmed by 5 bases and the J gene end by 4 bases; junction bases not matched to a gene: 7. From germline, CDR1 is LNHDA and CDR2 SQIVND (reference sequence). This CDR3 spans 15 amino acids.

This clone was seen just once. The chain combines TRBV6-6 with TRBJ1-2, with D uncertain. Trimming stripped 2 bases from V and 4 bases from J, with 8 bases between. Germline CDR1 is MNHNY and CDR2 is SVGAGI (reference sequence). This CDR3 has 13 amino acids. CDR3 coding DNA: TGTGCCAGCAGTTACGGGCAGATCTATGGCTACACCTTC. Amino acids: CASSYGQIYGYTF.

The chain joins TRBV5-6 to TRBJ2-7; 12 bases agree with TRBD1. The CDR3 has 16 residues. The germline CDR1 and CDR2 sequences are SGHDT and YYEEEE. J lost 5 bases, V lost 3 bases, and 9 bases had no gene match. CDR3 sequence reads: CASSSTGTGGFDEQYV. For the CDR3, the DNA is TGTGCCAGCAGCTCCACCGGGACAGGGGGCTTTGACGAGCAGTACGTC.

The rearrangement uses TRBV2 and TRBJ2-4, with 7 nucleotides matching TRBD2. V lost 6 bases to trimming and J lost 7 bases; unmatched junction nucleotides: 9. The CDR3 length is 14 residues. Germline V gene lookup returns CDR1 SNHLY and CDR2 FYNNEI. CDR3 sequence (DNA): TGTGCCAGCAGATCACTAGCGATGGGGAACATTCAGTACTTC. Translated: CASRSLAMGNIQYF.

The chain combines TRBV2 with TRBJ1-5; possibly TRBD1 for D (5 bases). CDR1 SNHLY and CDR2 FYNNEI come from the germline V gene. V lost 3 bases and J lost 0, with 15 bases in between. CDR3 length equals 17 residues. In DNA, the CDR3 is TGTGCCAGCAGTGAGCGGCAGGGTAGGGATAGCAATCAGCCCCAGCATTTT. Encoded protein: CASSERQGRDSNQPQHF.

The chain has TRBV29-1 and TRBJ2-3, with D possibly TRBD1 on 5 matching bases. Trimming left V 7 bases short and J 1 base short, with 18 bases between. The CDR3 has 15 amino acids. Germline V gene data show CDR1 as SQVTM and CDR2 as ANQGSEA. CDR3 sequence: CSAGPQGRGTDTQYF. CDR3 nucleotides: TGCAGCGCCGGCCCTCAGGGTAGGGGCACAGATACGCAGTATTTT.

The chain combines TRBV6-5 with TRBJ2-2; 9 bases match TRBD2. V lost 1 base and J lost 5; bases outside the gene matches: 5. Germline lookup yields CDR1 MNHEY and CDR2 SVGAGI. The CDR3 is made up of 16 amino acids. The DNA of the CDR3 is TGTGCCAGCAGTTACTACGGGACTAGCCCAACCGGGGAGCTGTTTTTT. It yields the protein CASSYYGTSPTGELFF.

The V and J genes are TRBV5-4 and TRBJ2-1; 8 bases are a match to TRBD2. V dropped 2 bases and J dropped 6; count of bases not matched to a gene: 7. The CDR3 covers 15 residues. The V gene's germline CDR1 is SGHNT and CDR2 YYREEE (reference sequence). The CDR3 DNA reads as TGTGCCAGCAGCTTCGGTGGTAGCGGGGCCAATGAGCAGTTCTTC. Amino acid sequence: CASSFGGSGANEQFF.

In its sample, this clone was seen once. This chain connects TRBV4-1 to TRBJ1-2, with D possibly matching TRBD1 (6 bases). V shed 6 bases and J shed 1 base, with 24 bases lying between them. This CDR3 region has 18 residues. Germline V gene lookup returns CDR1 MGHRA and CDR2 YSYEKL. The CDR3 loop reads CASSPPRGRGRSNYGYTF. The CDR3 coding sequence is TGCGCCAGCAGTCCCCCCCGGGGCAGGGGCCGGAGTAACTATGGCTACACCTTC.

The chain couples TRBV7-2 to TRBJ2-4; 7 bases are shared with TRBD1. The CDR3 totals 16 residues. Trimming cost V 1 base and J 7 bases; bases outside gene matches: 10. CDR1 and CDR2 from the germline V gene are SGHTA and FQGNSA. Here the CDR3 DNA reads TGTGCCAGCAGCTTAGACCTCCGGGCACAGGGGAACATTCAGTACTTC. It yields the protein CASSLDLRAQGNIQYF.

The V and J genes are TRBV28 and TRBJ1-1, with D uncertain. The CDR3 spans 14 residues. CDR1 and CDR2 (germline): MDHEN, SYDVKM. V was shortened by 6 bases and J by 1 base, with 12 bases between the two germline ends. The CDR3 sequence is CASRTPTQNTEAFF. The CDR3 DNA reads TGTGCCAGCAGAACCCCGACTCAGAACACTGAAGCTTTCTTT.

The gene calls are TRBV19 and TRBJ1-2; D remains ambiguous. Germline assignment: CDR1 LNHDA and CDR2 SQIVND (reference sequence). The CDR3 consists of 14 residues. V lost 0 bases and J 6 bases, leaving 11 bases between the germline ends. CDR3 DNA sequence: TGTGCCAGTAGTATAGATCAGAGGATCGATGGCTACACCTTC. It is translated as CASSIDQRIDGYTF. Looking up the rest from reference TRBV19 and TRBJ1-2 gives the full variable domain: DGGITQSPKYLFRKEGQNVTLSCEQNLNHDAMYWYRQDPGQGLRLIYYSQIVNDFQKGDIAEGYSVSREKKESFPLTVTSAQKNPTAFYLCASSIDQRIDGYTFGSGTRLTVV.

This chain connects TRBV9 to TRBJ2-5; D remains unclear. V was pared by 0 bases and J by 5 bases, with 11 bases between. Germline CDR1 is SGDLS and CDR2 is YYNGEE. CDR3 length: 14 amino acids. CDR3: CASSVANRPETQYF. The CDR3, as DNA: TGTGCCAGCAGCGTAGCTAATCGCCCGGAGACCCAGTACTTC.

Only a few counts were recorded for this clone. The chain is built from TRBV9 and TRBJ1-6, with TRBD1 matching 9 bases. Germline values: CDR1 SGDLS, CDR2 YYNGEE. Unmatched junction bases numbered 6, after V lost 0 bases and J lost 8 bases. This CDR3 spans 16 amino acids. The CDR3, as DNA: TGTGCCAGCAGCGTAGGCGGGACAGGGTTGCATTCACCCCTCCACTTT. Translated, it gives CASSVGGTGLHSPLHF.

The chain has TRBV7-6 and TRBJ2-7; D possibly corresponds to TRBD1 (5 bases). The CDR3 sequence is 14 residues long. The germline V and J ends were trimmed by 1 base and 3 bases, with 10 bases remaining between them. Per germline, CDR1 SGHVS and CDR2 FNYEAQ. The CDR3: CASSLDAGIYEQYV. CDR3 nucleotide sequence: TGTGCCAGCAGCTTAGACGCAGGGATCTACGAGCAGTACGTC.

J is TRBJ2-3 and V is TRBV27; the match to TRBD2 covers 9 bases. J was trimmed by 1 base and V by 7 bases; bases with no gene match: 3. CDR1 and CDR2 (germline): MNHEY, SMNVEV (reference sequence). This CDR3 has 14 residues. The DNA for the CDR3 is TGTGCCAGCACCCGGACTAGCGGCACAGATACGCAGTATTTT. It codes for CASTRTSGTDTQYF.

The chain joins TRBV19 to TRBJ2-1; 9 bases fit TRBD1. V lost 6 bases, J lost 4 bases, and 4 bases stayed unmatched. There are 14 residues in the CDR3. Germline CDR1 LNHDA, CDR2 SQIVND (reference sequence). The CDR3 DNA reads as TGTGCCAGTAGACCGGGACAGGGATACAATGAGCAGTTCTTC. Translation: CASRPGQGYNEQFF.

The V call is TRBV30, the J call TRBJ2-1, with 14 bases matching TRBD2. Germline V gives CDR1 GTSNPN, CDR2 SVGIG (reference sequence). The ends lost 7 bases at V and 13 bases at J; junction bases unmatched: 18. The CDR3 consists of 16 residues. CDR3 bases: TGTGCCTTAACCCAAGGGACTAGCGGGAGTGAGTTAGGACAGTTCTTC. As protein: CALTQGTSGSELGQFF.

This chain uses TRBV7-6 with TRBJ2-7; D possibly corresponds to TRBD2 (6 bases). This CDR3 contains 15 residues. The germline V gene encodes CDR1 SGHVS and CDR2 FNYEAQ. Deletions cut 5 bases from V and 2 bases from J, with 16 bases between. The CDR3 sequence: CASSPLSGTPYEQYF. The DNA for the CDR3 is TGTGCCAGCAGCCCCCTATCCGGGACTCCCTACGAGCAGTACTTC. Using reference TRBV7-6 and TRBJ2-7 for the parts outside the CDR3, the full variable domain is GAGVSQSPRYKVTKRGQDVALRCDPISGHVSLYWYRQALGQGPEFLTYFNYEAQQDKSGLPNDRFSAERPEGSISTLTIQRTEQRDSAMYRCASSPLSGTPYEQYFGPGTRLTVT.

The chain is built from TRBV7-6 and TRBJ2-3; 7 positions agree with TRBD1. This CDR3 spans 15 amino acids. From germline, CDR1 is SGHVS and CDR2 FNYEAQ. V lost 1 base, J lost 3 bases, and 4 bases stayed unmatched. The chain's CDR3 is CASSLGGGGTDTQYF. As DNA, the CDR3 is TGTGCCAGCAGCTTAGGAGGGGGCGGGACAGATACGCAGTATTTT. The full variable domain, its missing parts supplied by reference TRBV7-6 and TRBJ2-3, is GAGVSQSPRYKVTKRGQDVALRCDPISGHVSLYWYRQALGQGPEFLTYFNYEAQQDKSGLPNDRFSAERPEGSISTLTIQRTEQRDSAMYRCASSLGGGGTDTQYFGPGTRLTVL.

The V call is TRBV9, the J call TRBJ2-2; D is unclear. The V gene lost 0 bases and the J gene lost 4 bases, with 10 bases spanning the gap. CDR1 is SGDLS, CDR2 YYNGEE, per germline. This CDR3 comprises 15 residues. CDR3 DNA sequence: TGTGCCAGCAGCGTAGACCTTACGAGCACCGGGGAGCTGTTTTTT. Translation: CASSVDLTSTGELFF.